This T cell receptor (beta chain) was captured in a study of blood T cells in healthy people across ages. Study overall: About one barcoded TCR beta cDNA was captured per two T cells.

Primed by a sample-barcoded 5' primer and a J-beta primer mix, a second PCR proceeded for 7 to 11 cycles. TCRdb redid the calling of the 5' RACE reads with MiXCR, one entry per CDR3 protein. Among roughly 900,000 distinct CDR3 sequences listed, around 48% were seen once. To note about this clonotype: As yet, its antigen is unknown.

Regarding the study as a whole: Higher diversity and more naive CD4+ cells were features of long-lived donors, compared to aged donors.

The CDR3 loop spans 13 amino acids. The V gene's germline CDR1 is MDHEN and CDR2 SYDVKM. V dropped 7 bases and J dropped 10 bases, with 14 bases sitting between them. Sequences were obtained from blood. The sequence came from a man under 40 in good health. The rearrangement joins TRBV28 to TRBJ1-6, with a possible D match to TRBD1 (5 bases). Here the CDR3 DNA reads TGTGCCAGCACATACTACAGGCAATCACCCCTCCACTTT. The encoded protein is CASTYYRQSPLHF.